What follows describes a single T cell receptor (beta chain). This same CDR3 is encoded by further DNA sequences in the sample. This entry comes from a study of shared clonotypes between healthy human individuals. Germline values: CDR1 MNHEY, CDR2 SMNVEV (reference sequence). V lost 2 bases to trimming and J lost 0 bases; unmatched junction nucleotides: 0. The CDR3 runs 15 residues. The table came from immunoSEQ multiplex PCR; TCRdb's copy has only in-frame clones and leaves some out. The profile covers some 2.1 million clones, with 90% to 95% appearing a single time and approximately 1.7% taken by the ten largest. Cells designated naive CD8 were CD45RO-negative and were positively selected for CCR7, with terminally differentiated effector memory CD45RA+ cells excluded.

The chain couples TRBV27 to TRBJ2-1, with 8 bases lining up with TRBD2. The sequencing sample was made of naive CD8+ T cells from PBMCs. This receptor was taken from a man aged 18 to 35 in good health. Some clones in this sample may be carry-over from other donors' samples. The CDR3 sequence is CASSLAGGSYNEQFF. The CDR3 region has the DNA TGTGCCAGCAGTTTAGCGGGGGGCTCCTACAATGAGCAGTTCTTC.